This TCR beta chain was recorded in a study of blood T cells in healthy people across ages. Overall study: Capturing about one barcoded beta molecule per two T cells was achieved by template switching.

Using a J-beta primer mix together with a sample-barcoded 5' primer, a second PCR was run for about 6 to 11 cycles. TCRdb processed the 5' RACE reads anew with MiXCR; each CDR3 protein has one entry. The sample shows roughly 500,000 distinct CDR3 sequences, 25% to 30% of them seen only once. As for this clonotype: Its antigen remains unknown.

Study-level points and caveats: More naive CD4+ cells and higher diversity marked long-lived donors relative to aged donors. Naive T cell percentage by flow cytometry tracked strongly with beta diversity.

The CDR3 runs to 15 residues. With 8 bases clipped from V and 4 bases from J, the junction kept 16 bases outside the gene matches. The germline V gene has CDR1 SQVTM and CDR2 ANQGSEA. This sequence joins TRBV29-1 and TRBJ1-2; 7 nucleotides agree with TRBD1. The clonotype comes from an older woman in good health. Sequencing input: blood. The CDR3 region has the DNA TGCAGCACATCTGGACAGGAGCTAAGAACCTATGGCTACACCTTC. Amino acids: CSTSGQELRTYGYTF.